A selection of T cell receptor beta chains follows, all from one sample in a study of siplizumab effects on memory and regulatory T cells. Assay used: immunoSEQ multiplex PCR; TCRdb lists only in-frame clones, some missing. Among about 26,000 clones, 70% to 85% were seen once, and the ten largest hold under 30%. The sequencing input was memory CD4+ T cells sorted from blood. All receptors come from a human donor in good health. Both conserved end residues are part of each CDR3. The D gene is left open where the match is weak. Only part of the rows carry a size: once, few, many, or a class if the clone is expanded.

j_gene	len	d_gene	abundance	v_gene	CDR3nt	CDR3aa
TRBJ2-2	16	.	.	TRBV6-1	TGTGCCAGCAGTGCCGGGCCTCGACACTACACCGGGGAGCTGTTTTTT	CASSAGPRHYTGELFF
TRBJ1-1	14	.	once	TRBV6-5	TGTGCCAGCAGTGGGAGGGGAGGGAGCACTGAAGCTTTCTTT	CASSGRGGSTEAFF
TRBJ2-7	15	TRBD2	once	TRBV5-1	TGCGCCAGCGGACACTTTAGCGGGGCAACCTACGAGCAGTACTTC	CASGHFSGATYEQYF
TRBJ2-5	14	.	.	TRBV29-1	TGCAGCGTGGAAGGGGGAGGGGGCGGTGAGACCCAGTACTTC	CSVEGGGGGETQYF
TRBJ2-1	15	TRBD2	.	TRBV11-2	TGTGCCAGCAGGGCTAGCGGGAGGGTATACAATGAGCAGTTCTTC	CASRASGRVYNEQFF
TRBJ1-2	14	TRBD1	.	TRBV19	TGTGCCAGTACGAGAGGACAGGGAATTTGGGGCTACACCTTC	CASTRGQGIWGYTF
TRBJ1-2	14	.	.	TRBV4-3	TGCGCCAGCAGCCATGCAGGACGTTACTATGGCTACACCTTC	CASSHAGRYYGYTF
TRBJ2-3	13	.	.	TRBV7-2	TGTGCCAGCGCGGGGCAGATCACAGATACGCAGTATTTT	CASAGQITDTQYF
TRBJ1-2	15	TRBD1	.	TRBV6-4	TGTGCCAGCAGTCGGGACAGGGAGACTTTCTATGGCTACACCTTC	CASSRDRETFYGYTF
TRBJ2-3	18	TRBD2	.	TRBV10-1	TGCGCCAGCAGTGACCCTAAAGGACTAGCGGGAGGCACAGATACGCAGTATTTT	CASSDPKGLAGGTDTQYF
TRBJ1-1	14	.	.	TRBV19	TGTGCCAGTAGTATGGCCGGGGATGAAACTGAAGCTTTCTTT	CASSMAGDETEAFF
TRBJ2-7	12	.	.	TRBV29-1	TGCAGCGTCGGGTCCTTCTCCTACGAGCAGTACTTC	CSVGSFSYEQYF
TRBJ2-3	16	TRBD2	.	TRBV6-4	TGTGCCAGCAGTGGGGGGACTAGCGGGAAGACAGATACGCAGTATTTT	CASSGGTSGKTDTQYF
TRBJ2-1	16	TRBD2	.	TRBV18	TGTGCCAGCTCACCAAAACTAGCGGGAGTTATCAATGAGCAGTTCTTC	CASSPKLAGVINEQFF
TRBJ2-7	14	.	.	TRBV27	TGTGCCAGCGGAACCCGACAGAGCTCCTACGAGCAGTACTTC	CASGTRQSSYEQYF
TRBJ2-4	17	.	.	TRBV2	TGTGCCAGCAGTGAGGGGCCGACAGATCTAGCCAAAAACATTCAGTACTTC	CASSEGPTDLAKNIQYF
TRBJ1-3	17	TRBD1	.	TRBV4-1	TGCGCCAGCAGCCAAGATTGGGACAGGATAGCTGGAAACACCATATATTTT	CASSQDWDRIAGNTIYF
TRBJ1-1	13	.	few	TRBV5-7	TGTGCCAGCAGCAGGACGGGGAACACTGAAGCTTTCTTT	CASSRTGNTEAFF
TRBJ2-2	14	.	once	TRBV5-3	TGTGCCAGAAGCTTCTCAACGAACACCGGGGAGCTGTTTTTT	CARSFSTNTGELFF
TRBJ1-2	14	TRBD1	.	TRBV28	TGTGCCAGCAGTGGGACAGGGGGCTTTGGTGGCTACACCTTC	CASSGTGGFGGYTF
TRBJ1-4	16	.	.	TRBV28	TGTGCCAGCAGGAGTTATTACAGCCCAACTAATGAAAAACTGTTTTTT	CASRSYYSPTNEKLFF
TRBJ2-5	16	TRBD1	.	TRBV5-1	TGCGCCAGCAGCCCCCCAGGCAGGGGGCCCGGGGAGACCCAGTACTTC	CASSPPGRGPGETQYF
TRBJ2-7	15	TRBD2	.	TRBV28	TGTGCCAGCAGTCCCCATAGCGGGAACTCCTACGAGCAGTACTTC	CASSPHSGNSYEQYF
TRBJ2-7	13	TRBD2	.	TRBV5-4	TGTGCCAGCAGCTTCGCGACTAGCACCGAGCAGTACTTC	CASSFATSTEQYF
TRBJ2-5	15	.	.	TRBV7-2	TGTGCCAGCAGCCCCACGGGTGGGGAAGTGGGGGCCCAGTACTTC	CASSPTGGEVGAQYF
TRBJ2-5	16	.	.	TRBV11-2	TGTGCCAGCAGCTTAAGCGGCAGGTCCGAACAAGAGACCCAGTACTTC	CASSLSGRSEQETQYF
TRBJ2-6	17	.	.	TRBV5-1	TGCGCCAGCAGCTTGGCGGACGGCTACTCTGGGGCCAACGTCCTGACTTTC	CASSLADGYSGANVLTF
TRBJ1-1	14	TRBD1	once	TRBV11-2	TGTGCCAGCAGCGTGGGACAGAGGAACACTGAAGCTTTCTTT	CASSVGQRNTEAFF
TRBJ1-3	20	.	.	TRBV28	TGTGCCAGCAGTTTATTCGGGAATATGAGGGGGTTCTACTCTGGAAACACCATATATTTT	CASSLFGNMRGFYSGNTIYF
TRBJ2-5	11	.	.	TRBV11-2	TGTGCCAGCAGCACTGGAGAGACCCAGTACTTC	CASSTGETQYF
TRBJ1-2	15	.	.	TRBV6-1	TGTGCCAGCAGTCTCCGGACACCTCCAGACTATGGCTACACCTTC	CASSLRTPPDYGYTF
TRBJ1-3	15	.	.	TRBV29-1	TGCAGCGTTGCAATCGGTATCGGGGTTGGAAACACCATATATTTT	CSVAIGIGVGNTIYF
TRBJ2-5	17	TRBD2	once	TRBV5-6	TGTGCCAGCAGCGGCCGGCTTAGCGGGTACCTCCAAGAGACCCAGTACTTC	CASSGRLSGYLQETQYF
TRBJ2-2	14	TRBD1	.	TRBV7-9	TGTGCCAGCATCCGGGACAGGGGCACCGGGGAGCTGTTTTTT	CASIRDRGTGELFF
TRBJ2-1	13	.	.	TRBV4-2	TGTGCCAGCAGCCAAGCGGAGGCACGCGAGCAGTTCTTC	CASSQAEAREQFF
TRBJ2-1	13	.	few	TRBV5-1	TGCGCCAGCAGCTTGGCAGACTTGAATGAGCAGTTCTTC	CASSLADLNEQFF
TRBJ2-1	13	.	.	TRBV28	TGTGCCAGCAGTTCAGGGACCTTCAATGAGCAGTTCTTC	CASSSGTFNEQFF
TRBJ2-3	16	TRBD2	.	TRBV5-1	TGCGCCTGCTCGGGGGGTAGCGGAACTAGCACAGATACGCAGTATTTT	CACSGGSGTSTDTQYF
TRBJ1-3	14	.	.	TRBV14	TGTGCCAGCAGCCAAGTAGGGAGTGGAAACACCATATATTTT	CASSQVGSGNTIYF
TRBJ2-7	15	TRBD2	few	TRBV11-3	TGTGCCAGCAGCCCGAATAGCGGGACCCCCTACGAGCAGTACTTC	CASSPNSGTPYEQYF
TRBJ1-3	14	.	.	TRBV29-1	TGCAGCGCCCAAAGTGGGACGGGGGGAAACACCATATATTTT	CSAQSGTGGNTIYF
TRBJ1-1	13	TRBD1	.	TRBV5-1	TGCGCCAGCAGCTCCGGGGACAGCCCGGAAGCTTTCTTT	CASSSGDSPEAFF
TRBJ1-3	14	TRBD1	.	TRBV7-9	TGTGCCAGCAGCTCCTGGACAGGACCAAACACCATATATTTT	CASSSWTGPNTIYF
TRBJ2-3	14	TRBD1	.	TRBV7-2	TGTGCCAGCAGCTACCGGACAGGGGGAGATACGCAGTATTTT	CASSYRTGGDTQYF
TRBJ2-3	18	.	once	TRBV7-2	TGTGCCAGCAGCTTAGACCACACCCAGCGGTGGAGCACAGATACGCAGTATTTT	CASSLDHTQRWSTDTQYF
TRBJ2-7	14	TRBD2	.	TRBV4-1	TGCGCCAGCAGCAGAGAACTAGCGGGATACGAGCAGTACTTC	CASSRELAGYEQYF
TRBJ2-2	18	TRBD2	.	TRBV14	TGTGCCAGCAGCCACCAGGTTGGGACTAGCGGCCTCAGGGGGGAGCTGTTTTTT	CASSHQVGTSGLRGELFF
TRBJ2-7	16	TRBD2	.	TRBV7-9	TGTGCCAGCAGCTCACAAACGACTAGCGGGAGGCACGAGCAGTACTTC	CASSSQTTSGRHEQYF
TRBJ1-5	14	.	.	TRBV5-1	TGCGCCAGCAGCCCCTATTCGGGGAATCAGCCCCAGCATTTT	CASSPYSGNQPQHF
TRBJ2-2	15	.	.	TRBV7-9	TGTGCCAGCAGCTTTGCCAGGACGAACACCGGGGAGCTGTTTTTT	CASSFARTNTGELFF
TRBJ2-5	13	TRBD1	.	TRBV6-1	TGTGCCAGCTCGGACAGGACCCAGGGGACCCAGTACTTC	CASSDRTQGTQYF
TRBJ2-2	16	.	few	TRBV2	TGTGCCACCAGTTCCTCAGCGAAAACGAACACCGGGGAGCTGTTTTTT	CATSSSAKTNTGELFF